Presented here are 24 T cell receptor beta chains from one specimen sequenced in a study of blood T cells in healthy people across ages. Next came a second PCR, run for roughly 7 to 12 cycles, which used a sample-barcoded 5' primer along with a J-beta primer mix. Via MiXCR, TCRdb re-called the 5' RACE reads, giving one row per CDR3 protein. The sample has roughly 800,000 distinct CDR3 sequences; approximately 25% are singletons. Separately, the same data were catalogued under a study of T cells of mothers and their children.

Sequencing was done on a sample of blood. These receptors all stem from a boy aged 10-17 years in good health.

Only a few counts were recorded for this clonotype. V and J are TRBV5-6 and TRBJ2-5, with D perhaps TRBD1 or TRBD2 (5 bases each). This CDR3 has 12 amino acids. The germline gives CDR1 SGHDT, CDR2 YYEEEE. V dropped 2 bases and J dropped 10 bases, with 12 bases sitting between them. The chain's CDR3 is CASSLTGLDQYF. The CDR3 DNA follows: TGTGCCAGCAGCTTAACGGGGCTCGACCAGTACTTC.

The chain links TRBV20-1 to TRBJ1-1; D not resolved. CDR1 and CDR2 (germline): DFQATT, SNEGSKA (reference sequence). The CDR3 spans 16 residues. V was cut by 0 bases and J by 0 bases, with 14 bases left in between. CDR3 residues: CSARDPGRSMNTEAFF. CDR3 coding DNA: TGCAGTGCTAGAGATCCCGGCAGGAGCATGAACACTGAAGCTTTCTTT.

The rearrangement uses TRBV5-6 and TRBJ2-1; 8 bases match TRBD2. The CDR3 spans 18 residues. Germline CDR1 is SGHDT and CDR2 is YYEEEE. After removal of 3 bases from V and 0 bases from J, the junction contained 11 bases not matched to a gene. The CDR3, as DNA: TGTGCCAGCAGCTCACTCCTAAAGCGGGGGAGCTCCTACAATGAGCAGTTCTTC. It encodes CASSSLLKRGSSYNEQFF.

On this clonotype itself: A read error may account for a junction end that differs from germline. The chain has TRBV29-1 and TRBJ2-1; possibly TRBD2 for D (6 bases). The CDR3 is 13 residues long. Per the germline V gene, CDR1 is SQVTM and CDR2 is ANQGSEA. The CDR3 nucleotides are TGCACCTTCAAAACGGGGGTATACAATGAGCAGCTCTTC. Residues: CTFKTGVYNEQLF.

This clonotype was detected only a few times. V usage is TRBV20-1 and J usage is TRBJ1-6; D ambiguous. CDR3 size: 15 residues. V was trimmed by 3 bases and J by 0 bases, leaving 9 bases between them. Per germline, CDR1 DFQATT and CDR2 SNEGSKA (reference sequence). The CDR3 loop reads CSASTHSSYNSPLHF. In DNA form, the CDR3 reads TGCAGTGCTAGTACCCATAGCTCCTATAATTCACCCCTCCACTTT.

In this sample, this clonotype turned up a few times. The chain couples TRBV7-6 to TRBJ2-3, with no clear D. This CDR3 spans 14 amino acids. The V and J ends lost 10 bases and 0 bases respectively, with 14 bases between them. Germline V gene data show CDR1 as SGHVS and CDR2 as FNYEAQ. The CDR3 bases are TGTGCCACCGGGTGGCAGCCTAGCACAGATACGCAGTATTTT. This codes for CATGWQPSTDTQYF.

The chain combines TRBV20-1 with TRBJ2-7, with 10 bases identical to TRBD2. The CDR3 is made up of 15 amino acids. V gave up 5 bases and J gave up 1 base; unmatched junction bases: 8. In germline, CDR1 is DFQATT, CDR2 SNEGSKA (reference sequence). CDR3 sequence: CSAQDLLAGSYEQYF. The CDR3 DNA sequence: TGCAGTGCTCAAGACCTACTAGCGGGGTCCTACGAGCAGTACTTC.

J is TRBJ1-4 and V is TRBV5-1; 7 bases match TRBD1. CDR1 and CDR2 from the germline V gene are SGHRS and YFSETQ. V was pared by 2 bases and J by 3 bases, with 13 bases of the junction left unmatched. The CDR3 is made up of 18 amino acids. As DNA, the CDR3 is TGCGCCAGCAGCTTAGGTCTTCGACGGGGACAGTCTAATGAAAAACTGTTTTTT. Translation: CASSLGLRRGQSNEKLFF. Looking up the rest from reference TRBV5-1 and TRBJ1-4 gives the full variable domain: KAGVTQTPRYLIKTRGQQVTLSCSPISGHRSVSWYQQTPGQGLQFLFEYFSETQRNKGNFPGRFSGRQFSNSRSEMNVSTLELGDSALYLCASSLGLRRGQSNEKLFFGSGTQLSVL.

The gene calls are TRBV7-9 and TRBJ2-5, with TRBD1 matching 11 bases. The J call is uncertain, as TRBJ2-7 better fits the DNA end. This CDR3 is 17 amino acids long. CDR1 and CDR2 from the germline V gene are SEHNR and FQNEAQ (reference sequence). The CDR3 region has the DNA TGTGCCAGCAGCGATAGGACAGGGGGCTTAAGGTCCTACGAGCAGTACTTC. Translating gives CASSDRTGGLRSYEQYF.

This clonotype was counted a few times. The chain employs TRBV9 and TRBJ2-2, with D perhaps matching TRBD2 (5 bases). The CDR3 length is 14 residues. With 9 bases removed from V and 6 bases from J, the gap between germline ends came to 18 bases. Germline CDR1 is SGDLS and CDR2 is YYNGEE. CDR3 sequence: CATSVGEYPGELFF. CDR3 coding DNA: TGTGCCACTTCGGTCGGGGAGTACCCCGGGGAGCTGTTTTTT.

This clonotype was counted many times. The junction shows a germline mismatch at one end, possibly a read error. The V and J genes are TRBV4-1 and TRBJ2-3; D is unresolved. The CDR3 contains 12 residues. From germline, CDR1 is MGHRA and CDR2 YSYEKL. In nucleotides, the CDR3 is TGTGCCAGCAGTTTACCCACAGATACGCAGTATTTT. Translation: CASSLPTDTQYF.

The chain couples TRBV2 to TRBJ2-2; D unclear. Germline loops: CDR1 SNHLY, CDR2 FYNNEI. Trimming stripped 6 bases from V and 1 base from J, with 6 bases between. The CDR3 runs to 13 residues. The CDR3 region is CASRKGNTGELFF. The CDR3 nucleotides are TGTGCCAGCAGGAAGGGGAACACCGGGGAGCTGTTTTTT.

This clonotype was detected a few times. The CDR3 bases are TGTGCCAGCAGCGTTGGGAATGTAGCGGGAGCCCCCACAGATACGCAGTATTTT. The encoded protein is CASSVGNVAGAPTDTQYF. The chain carries TRBV7-3 and TRBJ2-3; TRBD2 aligns across 9 bases. The CDR3 is 18 amino acids. The trim removed 5 bases at V and 2 bases at J, leaving 14 bases unmatched. CDR1 is SGHTA and CDR2 is FQGTGA in the germline V gene.

In its sample, this clonotype was seen a few times. The V and J genes are TRBV6-6 and TRBJ1-1; 8 bases agree with TRBD1. CDR3 length equals 16 residues. Germline CDR1 and CDR2: MNHNY and SVGAGI (reference sequence). Trimming took 6 bases from V and 3 from J; bases not matched to a gene: 12. CDR3 DNA: TGTGCCAGCAGACCCACTCACAGGGGGGTGGACACTGAAGCTTTCTTT. Translation: CASRPTHRGVDTEAFF.

This chain joins TRBV7-4 and TRBJ1-4; D gene ambiguous. The V and J ends lost 2 bases and 0 bases respectively, with 16 bases between them. The germline CDR1 and CDR2 sequences are SGHVT and SQSDAQ. The CDR3 sequence is 18 residues long. CDR3: CASSLWAGSDATNEKLFF. CDR3 in DNA: TGTGCCAGCAGCTTATGGGCGGGCAGTGATGCAACTAATGAAAAACTGTTTTTT.

This clonotype was seen a handful of times. The chain carries TRBV25-1 and TRBJ1-4, with D perhaps matching TRBD1 (6 bases). Trimming pared 1 base from V and 5 bases from J, leaving 11 bases between. Germline CDR1 reads MGHDK; CDR2 reads SYGVNS. This CDR3 contains 15 residues. Written as DNA, the CDR3 is TGTGCCAGCAGTGAATTTGGGACACAGAATGAAAAACTGTTTTTT. Amino acid sequence: CASSEFGTQNEKLFF.

This clonotype showed up just a few times. The J gene is TRBJ2-5, the V gene TRBV5-1, with 7 bases matching TRBD1. The J call may be mistaken, given a closer DNA end match to TRBJ2-1. There are 14 residues in the CDR3. The germline V gene encodes CDR1 SGHRS and CDR2 YFSETQ. The CDR3 spells CASSLEYRGNEQFF. The DNA for the CDR3 is TGCGCCAGCAGCTTGGAGTACAGGGGAAATGAGCAGTTCTTC.

This chain links TRBV4-1 with TRBJ2-7, with D perhaps TRBD2 (6 bases). CDR3 length: 15 amino acids. Trimming left V 1 base short and J 4 bases short, with 14 bases between. Per germline, CDR1 MGHRA and CDR2 YSYEKL. The CDR3 spells CASSQGLDGIYEQYF. The CDR3 DNA follows: TGCGCCAGCAGCCAAGGACTAGATGGTATTTACGAGCAGTACTTC.

About this clonotype itself: The CDR3 ends on some other residue instead of the conserved phenylalanine or tryptophan, so this is likely a read error. This rearrangement joins TRBV29-1 to TRBJ1-1; D may be TRBD1 (5 bases). The CDR3 spans 12 residues. The germline V and J ends were trimmed by 7 bases and 3 bases, with 12 bases remaining between them. CDR1 is SQVTM and CDR2 is ANQGSEA in the germline V gene. CDR3 nucleotide sequence: TGCAGCGGATGTGAAGGGGACACTGAAGCTTTCCTT. It specifies CSGCEGDTEAFL.

The gene calls are TRBV29-1 and TRBJ2-1, with 9 nucleotides matching TRBD1. Per the germline V gene, CDR1 is SQVTM and CDR2 is ANQGSEA. V lost 6 bases to trimming and J lost 0 bases; unmatched junction nucleotides: 6. The CDR3 covers 15 residues. The CDR3: CSVLGTGRSYNEQFF. DNA for the CDR3: TGCAGCGTCCTAGGGACAGGGCGCTCCTACAATGAGCAGTTCTTC.

The chain uses TRBV5-1 and TRBJ2-1; TRBD2 might be the D (7 bases). The CDR3 extends over 16 amino acids. From germline, CDR1 is SGHRS and CDR2 YFSETQ. Trimming stripped 1 base from V and 1 base from J, with 12 bases between. CDR3 sequence: CASSLTSGTSYNEQFF. The CDR3 DNA sequence: TGCGCCAGCAGCTTGACCAGCGGGACATCCTACAATGAGCAGTTCTTC.

This clonotype was detected only a few times. This chain connects TRBV28 to TRBJ2-7; D might be TRBD2 (6 bases). The CDR3 runs to 17 residues. Germline CDR1 MDHEN, CDR2 SYDVKM. Trimming shortened V by 3 bases and J by 1 base, and 19 bases separated the two germline ends. CDR3 amino acids: CASSLGGLRPISYEQYF. DNA for the CDR3: TGTGCCAGCAGTTTGGGGGGACTCCGGCCTATTTCCTACGAGCAGTACTTC.

This clonotype was counted only a few times. The CDR3 DNA follows: TGTGCCAGCAGCTTAACAGGGGGCAATGGGTACGAGCAGTACTTC. This gives the protein CASSLTGGNGYEQYF. V and J are TRBV5-4 and TRBJ2-7; 9 bases line up with TRBD1. CDR1 is SGHNT, CDR2 YYREEE, per germline (reference sequence). The V and J ends lost 2 bases and 4 bases, in that order; junction bases with no gene match: 7. The CDR3 contains 15 residues. The full variable domain, with the rest looked up from reference TRBV5-4 and TRBJ2-7, is ETGVTQSPTHLIKTRGQQVTLRCSSQSGHNTVSWYQQALGQGPQFIFQYYREEENGRGNFPPRFSGLQFPNYSSELNVNALELDDSALYLCASSLTGGNGYEQYFGPGTRLTVT.

This chain links TRBV7-9 with TRBJ1-5; possible D gene TRBD1, 5 bases. The CDR3 extends over 15 amino acids. V dropped 0 bases and J dropped 7 bases, with 13 bases sitting between them. Germline V lookup: CDR1 SEHNR, CDR2 FQNEAQ (reference sequence). The CDR3: CASSLAQGAGQPQHF. CDR3 DNA sequence: TGTGCCAGCAGCTTAGCCCAGGGTGCGGGCCAGCCCCAGCATTTT.